This T cell receptor beta chain was identified in a study of response to subunit inactivated influenza vaccine. Findings and caveats of the study: Few new T cells, the authors suggested, are recruited by each seasonal influenza vaccination.

The sample holds a few counts of this clonotype. Antigen specificity is unknown. In TCRdb, the RT-PCR reads were re-called with MiXCR into one record per CDR3 protein. The table shows hundreds of thousands of distinct CDR3 sequences, with approximately 15% occurring only once. V lost 7 bases and J lost 4, with 16 bases in between. The CDR3 is 14 amino acids. The TCR comes from a man aged 45 to 65 who received an inactivated influenza vaccine. This rearrangement joins TRBV12-3 or TRBV12-4 to TRBJ1-2; D is unresolved. This sample comprised PBMCs from blood, obtained 11 to 12 days after vaccination. The CDR3 protein is CASTENGRLYGYTF. The CDR3 nucleotides are TGTGCCAGCACAGAAAATGGACGGCTCTATGGCTACACCTTC.